This TCR beta chain was sequenced during a study of T-cell reconstitution after alpha-beta-depleted transplantation in children. This clonotype was detected ten times or more. Its antigen is still unknown. Germline V gene lookup returns CDR1 SQVTM and CDR2 ANQGSEA. Trimming pared 4 bases from V and 8 bases from J, leaving 6 bases between. CDR3 length equals 10 residues. General study results and limits: In patients about two months after transplant, alpha-beta T cells reportedly arose from several hundred expanded graft clones. Counts and diversity of T cells one year after transplant came mostly from newly produced T cells.

Unique molecular identifiers were used to barcode this TCRbeta library. Using its own MiXCR run on the PCR reads, TCRdb lists one record per CDR3 protein. There are some 200,000 distinct CDR3 sequences in the sample; approximately 8.4% occur only once, and 35% to 45% lies in the top ten. Sequenced here: PBMCs, mostly from graft donor cells, sampled 360 days after TCRalphabeta/CD19-depleted stem cell transplant. The sequence was obtained from a male patient between 2 and 15 years old who had a stem cell transplant for acute myeloid leukemia, so the T cells may come from the graft donor. The V gene is TRBV29-1, the J gene TRBJ2-1, with D unresolved. The DNA of the CDR3 is TGCAGCGTTGTGGCGGATGAGCAGTTCTTC. Amino acids: CSVVADEQFF.